This record covers a single TCR beta chain. Its antigen is not yet known. The sample originates from a study of monozygotic twins with inflammatory bowel disease (dated by TCRdb to about 2019). Regarding the complete study: In total, 30 or so monozygotic twin pairs made up the full study: 19 Danish pairs, all IBD-discordant, plus nine German pairs, of which four were IBD-concordant and five were IBD-discordant. Each individual had, on average, about 151 000 unique TCRalpha sequences and 181 000 unique TCRbeta sequences available for analysis. Within discordant pairs, disease-associated traits were sought mainly by comparing IBD patients with their genetically identical healthy co-twins.

Spanning cysteine to phenylalanine, the CDR3 consists of 13 amino acids. No DNA was logged. According to the germline V gene, CDR1 reads SQVTM and CDR2 reads ANQGSEA. The library was built by means of 5' RACE. Each TCR library was prepared from about 3.5 ug of total RNA. For each sample, cDNA synthesis with SMARTScribe reverse transcriptase was split into eight separate reactions. During cDNA synthesis, template switching introduced unique molecular identifiers that contained a 6-nucleotide sample barcode. Amplification of TCRalpha and TCRbeta cDNA involved two nested PCRs of roughly 16 and 10 cycles, and each PCR was followed by bead purification. Before amplification, the cDNA was treated with uracil DNA-glycosylase and purified using the QIAquick PCR purification kit. The second PCR added Illumina TruSeq-compatible adapters along with sample-specific barcodes. TapeStation and Qubit were used to check library quality and concentration, and 4.5 to 5 ng of each library was pooled. The pooled libraries were sequenced with 2 x 100 bp reads and custom sequencing primers on an Illumina HiSeq2500 single-index Rapid Run. Per the authors' processing: PCR and sequencing errors were corrected by UMI-based consensus assembly using MiGEC version 1.2.6. V(D)J alignment, clonotype assembly and CDR3 extraction were performed with MiXCR version 2.1.1. To normalise gene usage, clonotype sharing and MAIT/NKT TCR abundance, the top 1000, 10 000 and 20 000 clonotypes in each sample were analysed. Diversity was computed as the inverse Simpson index with the vegan R package after downsampling to 27 000 UMIs. Statistical testing used paired Mann-Whitney U tests on the discordant twin pairs and applied Benjamini-Hochberg correction for multiple testing. Following TCRdb reprocessing, every CDR3 protein sequence forms one entry, and DNA is not provided. V and J calls and clone size were set by TCRdb, not the authors. The sample's records list some 450,000 distinct CDR3 sequences. The ten largest account for 2.4% of the sample.

From each donor, an approximately 2.4 ml peripheral blood sample was drawn into PAXgene tubes and stored at -80 degrees C. Without any T cell sorting, total RNA was extracted from whole blood using the PAXgene blood miRNA kit on an automated QIAcube. Peripheral blood from monozygotic twin pairs who were concordant or discordant for inflammatory bowel disease underwent deep TCRalpha and TCRbeta repertoire profiling using unique molecular barcoding. Smoking habits were recorded for all twin pairs, and each individual was classified as a current, former or never smoker. Study-wide findings and limitations: Measured by the inverse Simpson index, TCRbeta repertoire diversity was lower in IBD patients than in their healthy co-twins. Differing immunosuppressive treatments among patients may have added background noise and inter-individual variability to the repertoires. No single strong signal or clonotype linked to IBD turned up in the results, so the idea that one exists was not supported. Distinction between different T cell subtypes could not be achieved in the analysis. Repertoire similarity did not differ between concordant and discordant twins, possibly due to limited statistical power. Compared with healthy twins, IBD patients had fewer clonotypes in common with other individuals, a difference most pronounced in patients showing signs of disease activity.

This receptor was taken from a human donor with ulcerative colitis or Crohn's disease, or a healthy co-twin of an affected twin (not recorded which). The rearranged chain carries TRBV29-1 and TRBJ2-7. Sequencing used blood. This receptor has the CDR3 CSVGAGSSYEQYF.